The 6 T cell receptor beta chains reported below all come from one sample, sequenced in a study of graft-versus-host responses after intestinal transplantation. The method was immunoSEQ multiplex PCR; TCRdb's version includes in-frame clones alone and lacks a portion of them. This table holds roughly 62,000 clones, around nine tenths found once. Specimen: PBMCs, collected around 120 days after intestinal transplantation. The receptors derive from a human patient who received an intestinal transplant, so some T cells may come from the graft donor.

This chain links TRBV4-2 with TRBJ1-4; 7 bases line up with TRBD1. The length of the CDR3 is 14 residues. CDR1 and CDR2 from the germline V gene are LGHNA and YNFKEQ. The trim removed 1 base at V and 8 bases at J, leaving 4 bases unmatched. CDR3 loop: CASSQVVTGEKLFF. CDR3 DNA sequence: TGTGCCAGCAGCCAAGTCGTGACAGGGGAAAAACTGTTTTTT.

The J gene is TRBJ1-4, the V gene TRBV7-9; the D gene is possibly TRBD1 (6 bases). Trimming took off 4 bases at V and 7 bases at J, with 19 bases between the two ends. The germline V gene has CDR1 SEHNR and CDR2 FQNEAQ (reference sequence). This CDR3 has 16 amino acids. The CDR3 region has the DNA TGTGCCAGCAGCTCAAACACAGGGTCGTCTAGTGAAAAACTGTTTTTT. Its protein is CASSSNTGSSSEKLFF.

The rearrangement uses TRBV27 and TRBJ1-5, with D possibly being TRBD1 (6 bases). Germline CDR1 MNHEY, CDR2 SMNVEV (reference sequence). V lost 1 base, J lost 2 bases, and 18 bases lay in between. The CDR3 length is 18 residues. CDR3: CASSLYQPGAGGNQPQHF. As DNA, the CDR3 is TGTGCCAGCAGTTTATATCAGCCGGGGGCAGGGGGCAATCAGCCCCAGCATTTT.

V and J are TRBV9 and TRBJ2-7; D remains ambiguous. The CDR3 runs to 14 residues. V gave up 0 bases and J gave up 3 bases, with 10 bases separating them. The germline gives CDR1 SGDLS, CDR2 YYNGEE. The CDR3 is CASSVGGKGYEQYF. The CDR3 nucleotides are TGTGCCAGCAGCGTAGGGGGAAAGGGCTACGAGCAGTACTTC.

This clone was seen once. V usage is TRBV6-1 and J usage is TRBJ1-1; 8 bases match TRBD1. Per the germline V gene, CDR1 is MNHNS and CDR2 is SASEGT. The CDR3 has 14 amino acids. The junction had 8 bases not matched to a gene; V was cut back by 6 bases and J by 5 bases. The CDR3 reads CASSRGQGWTEAFF. CDR3 in DNA: TGTGCCAGCAGCCGAGGACAGGGTTGGACTGAAGCTTTCTTT.

This clone was seen just once. This rearrangement joins TRBV29-1 to TRBJ2-7; 10 nucleotides match TRBD1. V shed 7 bases and J 4 bases; nucleotides not matched to a gene: 13. The CDR3 is made up of 15 amino acids. Germline V gives CDR1 SQVTM, CDR2 ANQGSEA. The chain's CDR3 is CSALDRGRGWYEQYF. DNA of the CDR3: TGCAGCGCCCTCGACAGGGGGCGGGGGTGGTACGAGCAGTACTTC.